Only one count was recorded for the clone carrying this TCR beta chain. Germline CDR1 is SGHVS and CDR2 is FNYEAQ. The CDR3 is 16 residues long. V lost 5 bases to trimming and J lost 0 bases, with 14 bases between them. This table comes from immunoSEQ multiplex PCR, and its TCRdb copy is limited to in-frame clones, with some not included. The sample has fewer than 50,000 clones, around 83% seen once. This sample is drawn from a study of T cell clones after liver transplantation. Sequencing used CD4+ T cells from blood, obtained 24 months after liver transplant. The receptor's source is a human patient who received a liver transplant. Some T cells may have come from the graft donor. This chain joins TRBV7-6 and TRBJ1-3; D is unresolved. CDR3 amino acids: CASSAMESSSGNTIYF. The CDR3 DNA is TGTGCCAGCAGCGCAATGGAGAGTAGCTCTGGAAACACCATATATTTT.